This entry lists 29 T cell receptor beta chains sequenced from one sample in a study of shared clonotypes between healthy human individuals. Profiled with immunoSEQ multiplex PCR; TCRdb holds only in-frame clones, not every one. The data show 2 million to 3 million clones, more than 85% seen once. Sequencing used naive CD4+ T cells from PBMCs. Described subset: CD45RA+ positively selected. The origin of the receptors is a man aged 18 to 30 in good health. Some clones in this sample may be carry-over from other donors' samples.

V and J are TRBV5-1 and TRBJ1-3; D not resolved. There are 16 residues in the CDR3. V dropped 4 bases and J dropped 0 bases, with 14 bases sitting between them. Germline lookup yields CDR1 SGHRS and CDR2 YFSETQ. This CDR3 is CASSPMSGDSGNTIYF. The CDR3 bases are TGCGCCAGCAGCCCGATGTCAGGTGACTCTGGAAACACCATATATTTT. The full variable domain, its missing parts supplied by reference TRBV5-1 and TRBJ1-3, is KAGVTQTPRYLIKTRGQQVTLSCSPISGHRSVSWYQQTPGQGLQFLFEYFSETQRNKGNFPGRFSGRQFSNSRSEMNVSTLELGDSALYLCASSPMSGDSGNTIYFGEGSWLTVV.

Only one count was recorded for this clone. DNA of the CDR3: TGCGCCAGCAGTCTAGGTCCTGGGAGTAAGGATACGCAGTATTTT. Translated, it gives CASSLGPGSKDTQYF. This chain links TRBV4-3 with TRBJ2-3; TRBD2 is a possible D gene (5 bases). The CDR3 sequence is 15 residues long. Germline V gives CDR1 LGHNA, CDR2 YSLEER. V was clipped by 6 bases and J by 6 bases, with 19 bases between them.

This clone is a singleton in its sample. The chain is built from TRBV2 and TRBJ2-7; possibly TRBD1 for D (6 bases). This CDR3 region has 14 residues. Trimming left V 6 bases short and J 2 bases short, with 14 bases between. The V gene's germline CDR1 is SNHLY and CDR2 FYNNEI. DNA for the CDR3: TGTGCCAGCAGACACCGGGACACGCCCTACGAGCAGTACTTC. Translation: CASRHRDTPYEQYF.

The chain joins TRBV11-2 to TRBJ2-1; TRBD2 aligns across 8 bases. Germline assignment: CDR1 SGHAT and CDR2 FQNNGV. This CDR3 region has 13 residues. Trimming took 3 bases from V and 9 from J; bases not matched to a gene: 4. CDR3 sequence: CASSFPGGREQFF. The CDR3 coding sequence is TGTGCCAGCAGCTTTCCGGGAGGGCGTGAGCAGTTCTTC.

The chain is built from TRBV5-6 and TRBJ2-7, with D tentatively TRBD1 (6 bases). The germline V gene has CDR1 SGHDT and CDR2 YYEEEE. This CDR3 spans 18 amino acids. Trimming removed 0 bases at V and 1 base at J, with 20 bases between. The CDR3 protein is CASSLGRGLLRWSYEQYF. In DNA, the CDR3 is TGTGCCAGCAGCTTGGGCAGGGGCCTACTCCGTTGGTCCTACGAGCAGTACTTC.

The rearrangement links TRBV6-1 to TRBJ2-2; TRBD2 matches 8 bases. The CDR3 contains 15 residues. Trimming took 2 bases from V and 7 from J; bases not matched to a gene: 6. CDR1 is MNHNS, CDR2 SASEGT, per germline. The CDR3 DNA reads TGTGCCAGCAGTGAATCGGGGGGGGGCAACGGGGAGCTGTTTTTT. Protein: CASSESGGGNGELFF.

The J gene is TRBJ2-5, the V gene TRBV19; D assignment may be TRBD1 or TRBD2 (5 bases each). Trimming stripped 6 bases from V and 4 bases from J, with 15 bases between. From germline, CDR1 is LNHDA and CDR2 SQIVND (reference sequence). The CDR3 totals 14 residues. CDR3 amino acids: CASSSGGMGETQYF. DNA of the CDR3: TGTGCCAGTAGCAGTGGGGGTATGGGAGAGACCCAGTACTTC.

In the case of this clone: Different DNA sequences within this sample yield the same CDR3. The J gene is TRBJ1-1, the V gene TRBV2; D gene uncertain. CDR3 size: 12 residues. CDR1 is SNHLY and CDR2 is FYNNEI in the germline V gene. The germline V and J ends were trimmed by 4 bases and 8 bases, with 11 bases remaining between them. CDR3 sequence: CASSVGQGEAFF. For the CDR3, the DNA is TGTGCCAGCAGTGTAGGGCAAGGCGAAGCTTTCTTT.

As regards this clone: The same CDR3 arises from other DNA sequences in this sample as well. The CDR3 protein is CASSLGISYEQYF. The CDR3 coding sequence is TGTGCCAGCAGCTTAGGGATATCCTACGAGCAGTACTTC. The V gene is TRBV11-3, the J gene TRBJ2-7; D is unclear. V shed 1 base and J shed 1 base, with 5 bases lying between them. From germline, CDR1 is SGHNT and CDR2 YENEEA. The CDR3 consists of 13 residues.

The V gene is TRBV27, the J gene TRBJ2-2, with TRBD1 identical over 7 bases. The CDR3 is 15 residues long. CDR1 MNHEY and CDR2 SMNVEV come from the germline V gene (reference sequence). J lost 3 bases, V lost 6 bases, and 7 bases had no gene match. CDR3 coding DNA: TGTGCCAGCAGCCGACAGGGTCGGTACACCGGGGAGCTGTTTTTT. Amino acid sequence: CASSRQGRYTGELFF.

The chain carries TRBV28 and TRBJ2-7; D might be TRBD1 or TRBD2, each matching 5 bases. Per germline, CDR1 MDHEN and CDR2 SYDVKM. V lost 8 bases and J lost 0, with 11 bases in between. This CDR3 has 13 residues. CDR3 nucleotides: TGTGCCAGCTTCGCAGGGAGCTCCTACGAGCAGTACTTC. This gives the protein CASFAGSSYEQYF.

The V call is TRBV7-9, the J call TRBJ2-1; D is uncertain. The CDR3 length is 12 residues. The V end was cut by 7 bases, the J end by 5 bases, with 9 bases between. Germline V gene sequence: CDR1 SEHNR, CDR2 FQNEAQ (reference sequence). For the CDR3, the DNA is TGTGCCAGCATAGACACGAACAATGAGCAGTTCTTC. Translating gives CASIDTNNEQFF.

The chain links TRBV28 to TRBJ1-2, with D possibly being TRBD1 (6 bases). This CDR3 is built from 14 residues. V gave up 2 bases and J gave up 4 bases, with 11 bases separating them. Per germline, CDR1 MDHEN and CDR2 SYDVKM. The CDR3 DNA sequence: TGTGCCAGCAGTTTAAGGACAGACATCTATGGCTACACCTTC. It translates to CASSLRTDIYGYTF.

The V call is TRBV9, the J call TRBJ1-2; D unclear. Germline-derived CDR1 and CDR2 are SGDLS and YYNGEE. The CDR3 totals 11 residues. V shed 7 bases and J shed 8 bases, with 12 bases lying between them. The CDR3 here is CASGASRGYTF. Here the CDR3 DNA reads TGTGCCAGCGGTGCGTCGAGGGGCTACACCTTC.

This clone was detected only a few times. The V gene is TRBV6-6, the J gene TRBJ1-1; D not resolved. Trimming left V 6 bases short and J 0 bases short, with 11 bases between. CDR1 MNHNY and CDR2 SVGAGI come from the germline V gene (reference sequence). The CDR3 sequence is 14 residues long. In DNA, the CDR3 is TGTGCCAGCAGCTCCAGTAACATGAACACTGAAGCTTTCTTT. Encoded protein: CASSSSNMNTEAFF.

The V gene is TRBV19, the J gene TRBJ2-7; TRBD1 matches 9 bases. This CDR3 region has 14 residues. The ends lost 5 bases at V and 3 bases at J; junction bases unmatched: 5. The germline CDR1 and CDR2 sequences are LNHDA and SQIVND (reference sequence). DNA for the CDR3: TGTGCCAGTAGTCCCCGACAGGGGGTCTACGAGCAGTACTTC. Translated, it gives CASSPRQGVYEQYF.

This rearrangement joins TRBV10-3 to TRBJ1-1; D is perhaps TRBD1 (6 bases). The germline V gene encodes CDR1 ENHRY and CDR2 SYGVKD. The CDR3 totals 14 residues. V was clipped by 4 bases and J by 5 bases, with 14 bases between them. CDR3 residues: CAISVAGAKTEAFF. DNA for the CDR3: TGTGCCATCAGTGTTGCAGGGGCCAAAACTGAAGCTTTCTTT.

This clone was found once. Other DNA sequences in the same sample also yield this CDR3. The CDR3 bases are TGTGCCAGCAGTGAACGAGGTAACTCCTACAATGAGCAGTTCTTC. This codes for CASSERGNSYNEQFF. V usage is TRBV6-1 and J usage is TRBJ2-1; D unresolved. This CDR3 has 15 residues. Trimming left V 2 bases short and J 0 bases short, with 8 bases between. CDR1 is MNHNS, CDR2 SASEGT, per germline.

The chain uses TRBV6-1 and TRBJ1-1, with a tentative D call TRBD1 (6 bases). Trimming pared 9 bases from V and 4 bases from J, leaving 18 bases between. Germline V lookup: CDR1 MNHNS, CDR2 SASEGT. The CDR3 loop spans 14 amino acids. The CDR3 loop reads CASIDTGRATEAFF. DNA for the CDR3: TGTGCCAGTATAGACACAGGGAGGGCCACTGAAGCTTTCTTT.

The chain uses TRBV7-9 and TRBJ2-7; tentatively, D is TRBD2 (6 bases). Germline CDR1 reads SEHNR; CDR2 reads FQNEAQ (reference sequence). CDR3 size: 15 residues. The V gene lost 5 bases and the J gene lost 4 bases, with 18 bases spanning the gap. The CDR3 reads CASSPRDSHYYEQYF. CDR3 nucleotides: TGTGCCAGCAGCCCCCGGGACTCGCATTATTACGAGCAGTACTTC. The full variable domain, completed using reference TRBV7-9 and TRBJ2-7, is DTGVSQNPRHKITKRGQNVTFRCDPISEHNRLYWYRQTLGQGPEFLTYFQNEAQLEKSRLLSDRFSAERPKGSFSTLEIQRTEQGDSAMYLCASSPRDSHYYEQYFGPGTRLTVT.

This chain links TRBV5-1 with TRBJ2-1; a weak D match, TRBD1 (6 bases). The CDR3 is 14 residues long. The V end lost 1 base, the J end lost 8 bases, and 13 bases lay between the germline ends. Germline V CDR1 and CDR2: SGHRS, YFSETQ. As DNA, the CDR3 is TGCGCCAGCAGCTTGTTGGTGGGGGCGGATGAGCAGTTCTTC. Its protein is CASSLLVGADEQFF.

In regard to this clone: This sample includes further DNA sequences coding for the same CDR3. V gene TRBV5-6 combines with J gene TRBJ2-5; D is unresolved. V gave up 2 bases and J gave up 4 bases, with 3 bases separating them. CDR3 length: 11 amino acids. The germline V gene encodes CDR1 SGHDT and CDR2 YYEEEE. In DNA, the CDR3 is TGTGCCAGCAGCTTTAGAGAGACCCAGTACTTC. Residues: CASSFRETQYF.

The gene calls are TRBV28 and TRBJ1-2; D possibly corresponds to TRBD1 (6 bases). Looked up from germline, CDR1 is MDHEN and CDR2 is SYDVKM. The CDR3 contains 13 residues. V was shortened by 9 bases and J by 4 bases, with 15 bases between the two germline ends. CDR3 DNA sequence: TGTGCCAGTCACAGGGCCGGGCCCTATGGCTACACCTTC. It encodes CASHRAGPYGYTF.

Points on this clone: Other nucleotide sequences in the sample specify the same CDR3. The chain has TRBV19 and TRBJ2-7; 10 nucleotides match TRBD2. V lost 1 base to trimming and J lost 0 bases; unmatched junction nucleotides: 3. The CDR3 is made up of 16 amino acids. Germline V gene sequence: CDR1 LNHDA, CDR2 SQIVND (reference sequence). CDR3 DNA: TGTGCCAGTAGTATAGCCGCTAGCGGGAGCTCCTACGAGCAGTACTTC. Its protein product is CASSIAASGSSYEQYF.

The sample holds one count of this clone. Distinct nucleotide sequences in the sample also encode this CDR3. This chain joins TRBV5-1 and TRBJ1-5, with 8 bases fitting TRBD1. The CDR3 loop spans 14 amino acids. The germline CDR1 and CDR2 sequences are SGHRS and YFSETQ. V dropped 3 bases and J dropped 4; count of bases not matched to a gene: 3. CDR3 amino acids: CASSSGTGNQPQHF. CDR3 in DNA: TGCGCCAGCAGCTCAGGGACAGGTAATCAGCCCCAGCATTTT. Drawing the rest from reference TRBV5-1 and TRBJ1-5, the complete variable domain is KAGVTQTPRYLIKTRGQQVTLSCSPISGHRSVSWYQQTPGQGLQFLFEYFSETQRNKGNFPGRFSGRQFSNSRSEMNVSTLELGDSALYLCASSSGTGNQPQHFGDGTRLSIL.

The table lists this clone with a count of one. This chain joins TRBV2 and TRBJ2-5; D is tentatively TRBD1 or TRBD2 (6 bases each). This CDR3 spans 15 amino acids. The germline V gene encodes CDR1 SNHLY and CDR2 FYNNEI. Trimming removed 5 bases at V and 2 bases at J, with 15 bases between. CDR3 sequence reads: CASSNRDWGQETQYF. The CDR3 DNA reads as TGTGCCAGCAGTAACAGGGACTGGGGACAAGAGACCCAGTACTTC.

The rearrangement links TRBV11-3 to TRBJ2-5; 9 nucleotides match TRBD2. This CDR3 has 15 residues. With 5 bases clipped from V and 2 bases from J, the junction kept 6 bases outside the gene matches. CDR1 is SGHNT, CDR2 YENEEA, per germline. Here the CDR3 reads CASSAPGLAQETQYF. CDR3 nucleotides: TGTGCCAGCAGCGCCCCGGGACTAGCACAAGAGACCCAGTACTTC.

In the case of this clone: This specimen includes other DNA sequences encoding the same CDR3. This chain connects TRBV19 to TRBJ1-5; D uncertain. Germline CDR1 is LNHDA and CDR2 is SQIVND (reference sequence). The CDR3 has 13 amino acids. V was clipped by 0 bases and J by 4 bases, with 4 bases between them. CDR3 protein: CASSIDGNQPQHF. The CDR3 nucleotides read TGTGCCAGTAGTATAGATGGGAATCAGCCCCAGCATTTT.

The chain uses TRBV19 and TRBJ2-5, with TRBD2 as a possible D gene (5 bases). This CDR3 is 13 amino acids long. The V gene lost 4 bases and the J gene lost 4 bases, with 10 bases spanning the gap. Germline V gene lookup returns CDR1 LNHDA and CDR2 SQIVND (reference sequence). The CDR3 bases are TGTGCCAGTAGTAAGGAGGATTCAGAGACCCAGTACTTC. Its protein is CASSKEDSETQYF. Using reference TRBV19 and TRBJ2-5 for the parts outside the CDR3, the full variable domain is DGGITQSPKYLFRKEGQNVTLSCEQNLNHDAMYWYRQDPGQGLRLIYYSQIVNDFQKGDIAEGYSVSREKKESFPLTVTSAQKNPTAFYLCASSKEDSETQYFGPGTRLLVL.